A selection of T cell receptor beta chains follows, all from one sample in a study of T-cell memory formation after mild COVID-19. MiXCR, run by TCRdb on the 5' RACE reads, gives a single entry per CDR3 protein. Of tens of thousands of distinct CDR3 sequences in the sample, about 21% were seen once. Material: PBMCs or a T cell subset sorted from them (not recorded which). The receptors derive from an adult who had mild COVID-19 (a few samples of this study predate the infection). Cell type and time point are not known. The CDR3 runs from the conserved cysteine through the conserved F or W. D genes are given only for firm matches. Not every row has a clone size; where given, it reads once, few, many or a size class.

CDR3: CASSSQLSGANVLTF
DNA: TGTGCCAGCAGCTCTCAGTTATCCGGGGCCAACGTCCTGACTTTC
D: .
V: TRBV7-3
size: many
J: TRBJ2-6

CDR3: CATSRGGWDEQFF
DNA: TGTGCCACCAGTCGGGGGGGCTGGGATGAGCAGTTCTTC
D: TRBD2
V: TRBV24-1
size: .
J: TRBJ2-1

CDR3: CASSLDGSTGELFF
DNA: TGCGCCAGCAGCTTGGACGGAAGCACCGGGGAGCTGTTTTTT
D: .
V: TRBV5-1
size: many
J: TRBJ2-2

CDR3: CASSPTSGRLVNEQFF
DNA: TGTGCCAGTAGTCCGACTAGCGGGAGATTGGTGAATGAGCAGTTCTTC
D: TRBD2
V: TRBV19
size: many
J: TRBJ2-1

CDR3: CASSLRGAGLDTEAFF
DNA: TGTGCCAGCAGCTTAAGGGGGGCAGGGTTGGACACTGAAGCTTTCTTT
D: .
V: TRBV7-8
size: many
J: TRBJ1-1

CDR3: CASSLDGLAGGFF
DNA: TGTGCCAGCAGTCTTGACGGACTAGCGGGAGGGTTCTTC
D: TRBD2
V: TRBV12-3/TRBV12-4
size: medium-sized
J: TRBJ2-1

CDR3: CASSLGPSNEQFF
DNA: TGCGCCAGCAGCTTGGGACCAAGCAATGAGCAGTTCTTC
D: .
V: TRBV5-1
size: many
J: TRBJ2-1

CDR3: CASSSTGQPNEKLFF
DNA: TGCGCCAGCAGCTCGACAGGACAGCCTAATGAAAAACTGTTTTTT
D: .
V: TRBV5-1
size: many
J: TRBJ1-4

CDR3: CASTKNPGTAAGQFF
DNA: TGTGCCAGCACCAAAAACCCCGGGACCGCCGCTGGGCAGTTCTTC
D: .
V: TRBV7-9
size: many
J: TRBJ2-1

CDR3: CASSFMDRVEYF
DNA: TGTGCCAGCAGCTTCATGGACAGGGTGGAGTACTTC
D: TRBD1
V: TRBV7-9
size: many
J: TRBJ2-7

CDR3: CASSSGVAGGTYYNEQFF
DNA: TGTGCCAGCAGCTCCGGGGTAGCGGGAGGGACCTACTACAATGAGCAGTTCTTC
D: TRBD2
V: TRBV7-9
size: .
J: TRBJ2-1

CDR3: CASSSAGLVEQYF
DNA: TGTGCCAGCAGCTCTGCGGGACTAGTCGAGCAGTACTTC
D: TRBD2
V: TRBV5-6
size: many
J: TRBJ2-7

CDR3: CASSTSGRDTDTQYF
DNA: TGCGCCAGCAGCACTAGCGGGAGGGACACAGATACGCAGTATTTT
D: TRBD2
V: TRBV5-1
size: many
J: TRBJ2-3

CDR3: CASSQSSRGLFF
DNA: TGTGCCAGCAGCCAATCCTCACGTGGGCTGTTTTTT
D: .
V: TRBV16
size: many
J: TRBJ1-4

CDR3: CASRQGGLSSYEQYF
DNA: TGCGCCAGCAGACAGGGTGGTTTAAGCTCCTACGAGCAGTACTTC
D: .
V: TRBV5-1
size: many
J: TRBJ2-7

CDR3: CSAPPRGAQETQYF
DNA: TGCAGTGCTCCCCCGCGGGGGGCGCAAGAGACCCAGTACTTC
D: TRBD2
V: TRBV20-1
size: .
J: TRBJ2-5

CDR3: CASSPPGVRDTQYF
DNA: TGTGCCAGCAGCCCCCCGGGAGTACGGGATACGCAGTATTTT
D: .
V: TRBV7-2
size: many
J: TRBJ2-3

CDR3: CASSSPGRPGYTF
DNA: TGTGCCAGCAGCTCCCCGGGCAGACCTGGCTACACCTTC
D: .
V: TRBV7-6
size: .
J: TRBJ1-2

CDR3: CASSRDREWETQYF
DNA: TGTGCCAGCAGCCGGGACAGGGAGTGGGAGACCCAGTACTTC
D: TRBD1
V: TRBV2
size: .
J: TRBJ2-5

CDR3: CASSWGDEVHEQFF
DNA: TGTGCCAGCAGCTGGGGGGATGAGGTCCATGAGCAGTTCTTC
D: .
V: TRBV11-2
size: many
J: TRBJ2-1

CDR3: CASSLNKAGSQETQYF
DNA: TGCGCCAGCAGCTTGAATAAGGCGGGATCTCAAGAGACCCAGTACTTC
D: .
V: TRBV5-1
size: many
J: TRBJ2-5

CDR3: CASSTDPTDTQYF
DNA: TGTGCCAGCAGCACGGATCCCACAGATACGCAGTATTTT
D: .
V: TRBV7-6
size: .
J: TRBJ2-3

CDR3: CASSHRDRVDEQYF
DNA: TGTGCCAGCAGCCACCGGGACAGGGTCGACGAGCAGTACTTC
D: TRBD1
V: TRBV7-9
size: .
J: TRBJ2-7

CDR3: CASSRGGAWTGELFF
DNA: TGTGCCAGCAGCCGCGGGGGGGCGTGGACCGGGGAGCTGTTTTTT
D: TRBD2
V: TRBV5-6
size: few
J: TRBJ2-2

CDR3: CASSQGTIAWDTQYF
DNA: TGTGCCAGCAGCCAAGGGACTATCGCGTGGGATACGCAGTATTTT
D: TRBD2
V: TRBV12-3/TRBV12-4
size: few
J: TRBJ2-3

CDR3: CSAARGHSGRYNEQFF
DNA: TGCAGTGCTGCACGAGGACATAGCGGGAGATACAATGAGCAGTTCTTC
D: TRBD2
V: TRBV20-1
size: many
J: TRBJ2-1

CDR3: CASSLGGAQETQYF
DNA: TGTGCCAGCAGCTTAGGAGGGGCACAAGAGACCCAGTACTTC
D: .
V: TRBV7-9
size: many
J: TRBJ2-5

CDR3: CASSSTTDNYGYTF
DNA: TGTGCCAGCAGCTCAACAACCGATAACTATGGCTACACCTTC
D: .
V: TRBV7-9
size: .
J: TRBJ1-2

CDR3: CASSDLGIRSGANVLTF
DNA: TGTGCCAGCAGTGATCTCGGAATTCGATCTGGGGCCAACGTCCTGACTTTC
D: .
V: TRBV2
size: many
J: TRBJ2-6

CDR3: CASSLVLGVDNSPLHF
DNA: TGTGCCAGCAGCTTAGTTCTCGGAGTGGATAATTCACCCCTCCACTTT
D: .
V: TRBV7-2
size: many
J: TRBJ1-6

CDR3: CASSLAKGGPESYEQYF
DNA: TGTGCCAGCAGCTTAGCTAAGGGGGGGCCGGAGTCCTACGAGCAGTACTTC
D: .
V: TRBV7-9
size: many
J: TRBJ2-7

CDR3: CASSPFSGRSYEQYF
DNA: TGTGCCAGCAGTCCCTTTTCTGGGAGGTCCTACGAGCAGTACTTC
D: .
V: TRBV12-3/TRBV12-4
size: many
J: TRBJ2-7

CDR3: CSARVTGAARNTQYF
DNA: TGCAGTGCTAGGGTTACGGGGGCGGCGAGGAATACGCAGTATTTT
D: .
V: TRBV20-1
size: many
J: TRBJ2-3

CDR3: CASSPGTSGGSGNTGELFF
DNA: TGTGCCAGCAGCCCCGGGACTAGCGGGGGGTCGGGAAACACCGGGGAGCTGTTTTTT
D: TRBD2
V: TRBV7-6
size: .
J: TRBJ2-2

CDR3: CSAAGDTTQETQYF
DNA: TGCAGTGCGGCAGGGGACACGACCCAAGAGACCCAGTACTTC
D: .
V: TRBV20-1
size: .
J: TRBJ2-5

CDR3: CASRISGTLPTDTQYF
DNA: TGTGCCAGCAGGATAAGCGGAACTCTTCCCACAGATACGCAGTATTTT
D: .
V: TRBV27
size: .
J: TRBJ2-3

CDR3: CASSLGLAGTGELFF
DNA: TGTGCCAGCAGTTTAGGACTAGCGGGAACCGGGGAGCTGTTTTTT
D: TRBD2
V: TRBV12-3/TRBV12-4
size: many
J: TRBJ2-2

CDR3: CASSHGGSTEAFF
DNA: TGTGCCAGCAGCCACGGAGGGTCCACTGAAGCTTTCTTT
D: .
V: TRBV7-9
size: many
J: TRBJ1-1

CDR3: CASSDGIDTQYF
DNA: TGTGCCAGCAGTGATGGTATAGATACGCAGTATTTT
D: .
V: TRBV2
size: .
J: TRBJ2-3

CDR3: CASSRTPNTEAFF
DNA: TGTGCCAGCAGCCGAACACCGAACACTGAAGCTTTCTTT
D: .
V: TRBV4-2
size: .
J: TRBJ1-1

CDR3: CASSRDDSPLHF
DNA: TGTGCCAGCTCACGGGATGATTCACCCCTCCACTTT
D: .
V: TRBV18
size: many
J: TRBJ1-6

CDR3: CSVEDRATSGDEQFF
DNA: TGCAGCGTTGAAGATCGGGCGACCTCTGGTGATGAGCAGTTCTTC
D: .
V: TRBV29-1
size: .
J: TRBJ2-1

CDR3: CSAGRGGATFGTQYF
DNA: TGCAGTGCTGGGCGTGGGGGGGCCACGTTCGGGACCCAGTACTTC
D: .
V: TRBV20-1
size: .
J: TRBJ2-5

CDR3: CASSSSGASTDTQYF
DNA: TGTGCCAGCAGCTCTAGCGGGGCGAGCACAGATACGCAGTATTTT
D: TRBD2
V: TRBV7-6
size: .
J: TRBJ2-3

CDR3: CASSLFEYEQFF
DNA: TGTGCCAGCAGCCTATTTGAGTATGAGCAGTTCTTC
D: .
V: TRBV2
size: .
J: TRBJ2-1

CDR3: CAWSPGTHTQYF
DNA: TGTGCCTGGAGCCCGGGGACTCATACGCAGTATTTT
D: .
V: TRBV30
size: many
J: TRBJ2-3

CDR3: CASRGLAGESTGELFF
DNA: TGTGCCAGCAGAGGACTAGCGGGGGAGAGCACCGGGGAGCTGTTTTTT
D: TRBD2
V: TRBV12-3/TRBV12-4
size: .
J: TRBJ2-2

CDR3: CASSEEGGLAGDRTGELFF
DNA: TGTGCCAGCAGTGAAGAGGGGGGACTAGCGGGAGATCGTACCGGGGAGCTGTTTTTT
D: TRBD2
V: TRBV2
size: .
J: TRBJ2-2

CDR3: CASGQISSYEQYF
DNA: TGTGCCAGCGGACAGATTAGCTCCTACGAGCAGTACTTC
D: .
V: TRBV6-5
size: .
J: TRBJ2-7

CDR3: CASSFAENTDTQYF
DNA: TGTGCCAGCAGTTTTGCCGAGAACACAGATACGCAGTATTTT
D: .
V: TRBV12-3/TRBV12-4
size: .
J: TRBJ2-3

CDR3: CASSPRQGSPSDTQYF
DNA: TGTGCCAGCAGCCCGAGACAGGGAAGTCCCTCAGATACGCAGTATTTT
D: TRBD1
V: TRBV7-8
size: .
J: TRBJ2-3

CDR3: CASSWGTGNTGELFF
DNA: TGTGCCAGCAGCTGGGGGACAGGGAACACCGGGGAGCTGTTTTTT
D: TRBD1
V: TRBV12-3/TRBV12-4
size: many
J: TRBJ2-2

CDR3: CATSDYPGTDTQYF
DNA: TGTGCCACCAGTGATTACCCAGGCACAGATACGCAGTATTTT
D: .
V: TRBV24-1
size: .
J: TRBJ2-3

CDR3: CATSDPRTVRDEQFF
DNA: TGTGCCACCAGTGATCCCCGGACGGTGAGGGATGAGCAGTTCTTC
D: .
V: TRBV24-1
size: many
J: TRBJ2-1

CDR3: CASSIKLAGAEQFF
DNA: TGTGCCAGTAGTATTAAACTAGCAGGGGCTGAGCAGTTCTTC
D: .
V: TRBV19
size: many
J: TRBJ2-1

CDR3: CASRLGQNTEAFF
DNA: TGTGCCAGCAGGCTTGGACAGAACACTGAAGCTTTCTTT
D: .
V: TRBV3-1
size: many
J: TRBJ1-1

CDR3: CASSQELALTYEQYF
DNA: TGTGCCAGCAGCCAAGAACTAGCACTAACCTACGAGCAGTACTTC
D: .
V: TRBV4-2
size: many
J: TRBJ2-7